The 21 T cell receptor beta chains reported below all come from one sample, sequenced in a study of response to subunit inactivated influenza vaccine. TCRdb itself ran the RT-PCR reads through MiXCR, one entry per CDR3 protein. The table lists hundreds of thousands of distinct CDR3 sequences, 15% to 18% of them singletons, with 11% in the top ten. The starting material was PBMCs from blood, obtained 11 to 12 days after vaccination. These receptors were collected from a man aged 45-60 years who received an inactivated influenza vaccine.

This clonotype was recorded only once. The chain joins TRBV12-3 or TRBV12-4 to TRBJ2-7, with D perhaps matching TRBD1 or TRBD2 (6 bases each). This CDR3 region has 14 residues. V was shortened by 2 bases and J by 2 bases, with 10 bases between the two germline ends. The CDR3: CASSLKGGPYEQYF. For the CDR3, the DNA is TGTGCCAGCAGTTTAAAAGGGGGGCCCTACGAGCAGTACTTC.

J is TRBJ2-5 and V is TRBV12-3 or TRBV12-4; D is possibly TRBD1 or TRBD2 (6 bases each). V shed 6 bases and J shed 4 bases, with 18 bases lying between them. This CDR3 is built from 15 residues. CDR3 bases: TGTGCCAGCAGCATGAGAGGGGGGCCGGGAGAGACCCAGTACTTC. Translating it yields CASSMRGGPGETQYF.

The table lists this clonotype with a few counts. V is TRBV9 and J is TRBJ1-4, with 11 bases fitting TRBD1. V lost 4 bases and J lost 14; bases outside the gene matches: 10. Germline V gene data show CDR1 as SGDLS and CDR2 as YYNGEE. This CDR3 has 14 amino acids. The CDR3 DNA is TGTGCCAGCAGCATTGGACAGGGGGCGTCTCTCCTGTTTTTT. Protein product: CASSIGQGASLLFF.

This chain uses TRBV12-3 or TRBV12-4 with TRBJ2-3; D is unclear. The V gene lost 3 bases and the J gene lost 5 bases, with 9 bases spanning the gap. The CDR3 consists of 13 residues. The CDR3, as DNA: TGTGCCAGCAGTTTCCTCCTCCTAGATACGCAGTATTTT. This sequence encodes CASSFLLLDTQYF.

The chain uses TRBV7-9 and TRBJ2-7; 7 bases are shared with TRBD1. There are 13 residues in the CDR3. J lost 6 bases, V lost 8 bases, and 10 bases had no gene match. The germline V gene encodes CDR1 SEHNR and CDR2 FQNEAQ (reference sequence). The chain's CDR3 is CASQITGVGEQYF. The DNA of the CDR3 is TGTGCCAGCCAAATTACAGGGGTCGGCGAGCAGTACTTC.

The rearrangement links TRBV10-3 to TRBJ2-7, with 8 nucleotides matching TRBD1. The CDR3 runs 14 residues. Germline trimming cut 6 bases from V and 1 base from J; bases unmatched to any gene: 5. Germline CDR1 is ENHRY and CDR2 is SYGVKD. The CDR3 loop is CAISRQGSSYEQYF. CDR3 coding DNA: TGTGCCATCAGCCGACAGGGGAGTTCCTACGAGCAGTACTTC.

The J gene is TRBJ2-7, the V gene TRBV18; D is unclear. Per the germline V gene, CDR1 is KGHSH and CDR2 is LQKENI. V was clipped by 3 bases and J by 4 bases, with 16 bases between them. There are 15 residues in the CDR3. CDR3 nucleotides: TGTGCCAGCTCACCGACCCAGAGGCAGAGATACGAGCAGTACTTC. This gives the protein CASSPTQRQRYEQYF.

The chain joins TRBV7-9 to TRBJ2-1; the match to TRBD1 covers 11 bases. The germline V gene has CDR1 SEHNR and CDR2 FQNEAQ (reference sequence). This CDR3 is 15 amino acids long. J was trimmed by 10 bases and V by 5 bases; bases with no gene match: 10. The DNA for the CDR3 is TGTGCCAGCAGCGACCGGGACAGGGGGGTACCCGAGCAGTTCTTC. Translating it yields CASSDRDRGVPEQFF.

This clonotype was observed a handful of times. V and J are TRBV12-3 or TRBV12-4 and TRBJ1-2; D is unresolved. The CDR3 has 14 residues. Trimming removed 1 base from V and 4 bases from J, with 10 bases in between. Written as DNA, the CDR3 is TGTGCCAGCAGTTTAGAACACACCCCCTATGGCTACACCTTC. The encoded protein is CASSLEHTPYGYTF.

The CDR3 coding sequence is TGTGCCATCAGTGGGGAGGGTAGCACAGATACGCAGTATTTT. It yields the protein CAISGEGSTDTQYF. This chain joins TRBV10-3 and TRBJ2-3, with TRBD2 matching 7 bases. CDR3 size: 14 residues. V shed 4 bases and J 0 bases; nucleotides not matched to a gene: 1. Germline V gene data show CDR1 as ENHRY and CDR2 as SYGVKD.

Many counts were recorded for this clonotype. The rearrangement links TRBV20-1 to TRBJ2-1, with 14 bases matching TRBD2. Germline V CDR1 and CDR2: DFQATT, SNEGSKA (reference sequence). V lost 3 bases to trimming and J lost 8 bases; unmatched junction nucleotides: 6. The CDR3 has 15 amino acids. CDR3 loop: CSASSGTSGRYEQFF. As DNA, the CDR3 is TGCAGTGCTAGTAGCGGGACTAGCGGGAGATATGAGCAGTTCTTC.

This clonotype was counted a few times. The chain recombines TRBV4-3 with TRBJ2-2; 13 nucleotides line up with TRBD2. CDR1 and CDR2 (germline): LGHNA, YSLEER. The V gene end was trimmed by 3 bases and the J gene end by 4 bases; junction bases not matched to a gene: 14. This CDR3 has 20 residues. CDR3 DNA sequence: TGCGCCAGCAGCCAGCGACTAGCGGGAGGCATACCGGCGAGCACCGGGGAGCTGTTTTTT. Translation: CASSQRLAGGIPASTGELFF.

There are a few counts of this clonotype. The chain joins TRBV9 to TRBJ2-7; the match to TRBD2 covers 7 bases. The ends lost 4 bases at V and 4 bases at J; junction bases unmatched: 11. The length of the CDR3 is 15 residues. The germline CDR1 and CDR2 sequences are SGDLS and YYNGEE. For the CDR3, the DNA is TGTGCCAGCAGCCCCCTCGCGGGAGTTAATTACGAGCAGTACTTC. Protein: CASSPLAGVNYEQYF.

This clonotype showed up just a few times. This CDR3 reads CASSVAGWGGVNEQFF. Written as DNA, the CDR3 is TGTGCCAGCAGCGTAGCGGGTTGGGGAGGAGTTAATGAGCAGTTCTTC. The chain carries TRBV9 and TRBJ2-1; D may be TRBD2 (6 bases). The CDR3 has 16 amino acids. Trimming pared 0 bases from V and 7 bases from J, leaving 17 bases between. CDR1 is SGDLS and CDR2 is YYNGEE in the germline V gene. The variable domain in full, completed from reference TRBV9 and TRBJ2-1, reads DSGVTQTPKHLITATGQRVTLRCSPRSGDLSVYWYQQSLDQGLQFLIQYYNGEERAKGNILERFSAQQFPDLHSELNLSSLELGDSALYFCASSVAGWGGVNEQFFGPGTRLTVL.

This clonotype has a handful of counts. The chain uses TRBV20-1 and TRBJ2-5; D uncertain. CDR3 length: 15 residues. The V end lost 2 bases, the J end lost 0 bases, and 13 bases lay between the germline ends. In germline, CDR1 is DFQATT, CDR2 SNEGSKA (reference sequence). CDR3 protein: CSARSMTAYQETQYF. Written as DNA, the CDR3 is TGCAGTGCTAGATCTATGACGGCTTACCAAGAGACCCAGTACTTC.

The chain recombines TRBV20-1 with TRBJ2-7; tentative D call: TRBD2 (6 bases). The CDR3 is made up of 13 amino acids. Germline CDR1 DFQATT, CDR2 SNEGSKA (reference sequence). V was clipped by 2 bases and J by 1 base, with 9 bases between them. In DNA form, the CDR3 reads TGCAGTGCTAGATCGGGACTGTCCTACGAGCAGTACTTC. It codes for CSARSGLSYEQYF.

This CDR3 reads CASSQTPKAKNIQYF. For the CDR3, the DNA is TGCGCCAGCAGCCAAACACCCAAAGCCAAAAACATTCAGTACTTC. The chain is built from TRBV4-3 and TRBJ2-4, with D unresolved. Germline V gene lookup returns CDR1 LGHNA and CDR2 YSLEER. Between the trimmed V and J ends, which lost 2 bases and 0 bases, there was a span of 8 bases. The CDR3 length is 15 residues.

DNA of the CDR3: TGTGCCACCAGCAGAGACGGGGGGCAGCCCGTCTCTGGGGCCAACGTCCTGACTTTC. Protein: CATSRDGGQPVSGANVLTF. The chain uses TRBV15 and TRBJ2-6; tentative D call: TRBD2 (7 bases). Germline CDR1 reads LNHNV; CDR2 reads YYDKDF (reference sequence). V dropped 0 bases and J dropped 0 bases, with 15 bases sitting between them. This CDR3 has 19 residues.

V gene TRBV7-4 combines with J gene TRBJ2-7; 9 nucleotides match TRBD2. The ends lost 2 bases at V and 2 bases at J; junction bases unmatched: 4. The CDR3 contains 15 residues. Germline CDR1 is SGHVT and CDR2 is SQSDAQ. The CDR3 here is CASSLNSSGTYEQYF. DNA for the CDR3: TGTGCCAGCAGCTTAAATTCTAGCGGGACCTACGAGCAGTACTTC.

This clonotype turned up a few times. V gene TRBV4-1 combines with J gene TRBJ2-7; 7 bases fit TRBD2. This CDR3 contains 19 residues. Germline V CDR1 and CDR2: MGHRA, YSYEKL. The trim removed 1 base at V and 2 bases at J, leaving 17 bases unmatched. CDR3 protein: CASSQGHPPGSGGTYEQYF. DNA for the CDR3: TGCGCCAGCAGCCAAGGTCATCCCCCCGGCTCGGGGGGAACCTACGAGCAGTACTTC.

The chain has TRBV4-1 and TRBJ2-3, with 12 nucleotides matching TRBD2. Per the germline V gene, CDR1 is MGHRA and CDR2 is YSYEKL. CDR3 size: 17 residues. V dropped 3 bases and J dropped 5; count of bases not matched to a gene: 9. The DNA for the CDR3 is TGCGCCAGCAGCCACCCACTAGCGGGGGGCCCGGTAGATACGCAGTATTTT. This gives the protein CASSHPLAGGPVDTQYF.